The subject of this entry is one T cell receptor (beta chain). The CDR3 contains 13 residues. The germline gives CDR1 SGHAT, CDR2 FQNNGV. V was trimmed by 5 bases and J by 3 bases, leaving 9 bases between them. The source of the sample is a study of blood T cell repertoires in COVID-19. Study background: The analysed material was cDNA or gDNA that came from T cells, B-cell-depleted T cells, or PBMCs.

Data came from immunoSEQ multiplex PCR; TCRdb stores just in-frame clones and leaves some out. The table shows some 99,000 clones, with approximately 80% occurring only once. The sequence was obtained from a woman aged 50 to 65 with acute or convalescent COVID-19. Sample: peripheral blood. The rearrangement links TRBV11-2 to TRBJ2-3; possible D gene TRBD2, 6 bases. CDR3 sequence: CASSLRETDTQYF. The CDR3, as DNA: TGTGCCAGCAGCCTTCGGGAGACAGATACGCAGTATTTT.